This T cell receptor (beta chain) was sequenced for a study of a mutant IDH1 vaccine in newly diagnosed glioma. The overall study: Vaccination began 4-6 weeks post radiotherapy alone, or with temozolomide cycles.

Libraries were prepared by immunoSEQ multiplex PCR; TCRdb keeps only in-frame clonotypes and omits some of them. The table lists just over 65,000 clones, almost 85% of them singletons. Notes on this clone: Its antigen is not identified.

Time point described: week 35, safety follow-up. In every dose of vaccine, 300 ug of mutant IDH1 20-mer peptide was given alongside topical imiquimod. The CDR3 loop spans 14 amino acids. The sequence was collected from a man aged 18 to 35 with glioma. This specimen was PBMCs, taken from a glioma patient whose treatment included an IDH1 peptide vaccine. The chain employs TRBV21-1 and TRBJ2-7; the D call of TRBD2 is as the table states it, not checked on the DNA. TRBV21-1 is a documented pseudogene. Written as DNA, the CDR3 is TGTGCCAGCAGCAAGGCTAGCGGGAGTTATGAGCAGTACTTC. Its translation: CASSKASGSYEQYF.